This entry lists 31 T cell receptor beta chains sequenced from one sample in a study of response to subunit inactivated influenza vaccine. TCRdb called the RT-PCR reads again in MiXCR, with one record for every CDR3 protein. The sample holds about 570,000 distinct CDR3 sequences, roughly 10% seen once. This sample also appeared in a second study, on T cells expressing NK-cell markers. Per that study: cDNA encoding TCR beta was synthesized via 5'RACE template switching incorporating UMIs.

The source material was PBMCs from blood, sampled on the day of vaccination. The receptors stem from a man aged 50 to 60 who received an inactivated influenza vaccine.

This clonotype was counted between two and nine times. The genes are TRBV7-9 and TRBJ2-5; the match to TRBD1 covers 10 bases. The CDR3 is 14 amino acids. Germline CDR1 is SEHNR and CDR2 is FQNEAQ (reference sequence). Germline trimming cut 5 bases from V and 5 bases from J; bases unmatched to any gene: 5. CDR3 nucleotide sequence: TGTGCCAGCAGCCTGGGACAGGGGACGGAGACCCAGTACTTC. Translation: CASSLGQGTETQYF.

The rearrangement joins TRBV29-1 to TRBJ2-4; D might be TRBD1 (5 bases). CDR1 is SQVTM, CDR2 ANQGSEA, per germline. Trimming left V 1 base short and J 5 bases short, with 6 bases between. The CDR3 sequence is 12 residues long. For the CDR3, the DNA is TGCAGCGTTGAAGGGGGCGAAAACATTCAGTACTTC. Its protein is CSVEGGENIQYF.

This clonotype has a handful of counts. Mismatch with germline at one junction end may stem from a read error. The chain carries TRBV7-7 and TRBJ2-2; D gene ambiguous. The CDR3 is 14 amino acids. CDR1 is SSHAT, CDR2 FNYEAQ, per germline (reference sequence). This chain's CDR3 is CASSPSANTGELFF. CDR3 in DNA: TGTGCTAGCAGCCCCTCCGCTAACACCGGGGAGCTGTTTTTT. Using reference TRBV7-7 and TRBJ2-2 for the parts outside the CDR3, the full variable domain is GAGVSQSPRYKVTKRGQDVTLRCDPISSHATLYWYQQALGQGPEFLTYFNYEAQPDKSGLPSDRFSAERPEGSISTLTIQRTEQRDSAMYRCASSPSANTGELFFGEGSRLTVL.

The chain is built from TRBV7-9 and TRBJ2-1, with 9 positions matching TRBD2. The CDR3 covers 15 residues. The germline V gene encodes CDR1 SEHNR and CDR2 FQNEAQ (reference sequence). The J segment lost 6 bases and the V segment lost 1 base, leaving 4 bases of the junction unmatched. CDR3 protein: CASSLVLAGINEQFF. DNA of the CDR3: TGTGCCAGCAGCTTAGTTCTAGCGGGGATCAATGAGCAGTTCTTC.

The chain has TRBV6-2 or TRBV6-3 and TRBJ2-2; no firm D call. Germline CDR1 and CDR2: MNHEY and SVGEGT. The ends were cut back, 5 bases at V and 2 bases at J, with 9 bases in the middle. CDR3 size: 14 residues. The CDR3 sequence: CASSILGNTGELFF. The DNA for the CDR3 is TGTGCCAGCAGTATTCTTGGAAACACCGGGGAGCTGTTTTTT.

This clonotype was found once. This chain joins TRBV25-1 and TRBJ2-6; the D is unclear. The CDR3 is made up of 14 amino acids. With 4 bases removed from V and 0 bases from J, the gap between germline ends came to 4 bases. Germline V gives CDR1 MGHDK, CDR2 SYGVNS. CDR3 loop: CASSGYSGANVLTF. Here the CDR3 DNA reads TGTGCCAGCAGTGGTTACTCTGGGGCCAACGTCCTGACTTTC.

A few counts support this clonotype. The chain carries TRBV28 and TRBJ2-1; the D gene is possibly TRBD2 (6 bases). Trimming shortened V by 4 bases and J by 2 bases, and 12 bases separated the two germline ends. The CDR3 runs 15 residues. Germline V gene lookup returns CDR1 MDHEN and CDR2 SYDVKM. CDR3 loop: CASSSSGFTYNEQFF. Here the CDR3 DNA reads TGTGCCAGCAGTTCGAGCGGGTTCACCTACAATGAGCAGTTCTTC.

This clonotype was detected a few times. This chain uses TRBV6-2 or TRBV6-3 with TRBJ2-1, with 11 bases identical to TRBD2. The CDR3 totals 15 residues. Germline CDR1 MNHEY, CDR2 SVGEGT. The J segment lost 7 bases and the V segment lost 4 bases, leaving 6 bases of the junction unmatched. The CDR3 DNA reads as TGTGCCAGCAGTTTAGCGGGAGGGCCTGTTAATGAGCAGTTCTTC. It encodes CASSLAGGPVNEQFF.

This clonotype has only a few counts. V is TRBV29-1 and J is TRBJ2-7; 7 bases match TRBD1. This CDR3 has 13 amino acids. J lost 0 bases, V lost 6 bases, and 5 bases had no gene match. Germline V lookup: CDR1 SQVTM, CDR2 ANQGSEA. CDR3 DNA: TGCAGCGTACCCGGGACAGACTCCTACGAGCAGTACTTC. Its translation is CSVPGTDSYEQYF.

This clonotype has a handful of counts. V gene TRBV5-1 combines with J gene TRBJ2-7; TRBD1 might be the D (6 bases). Deletions cut 2 bases from V and 2 bases from J, with 14 bases between. The CDR3 sequence is 15 residues long. The V gene's germline CDR1 is SGHRS and CDR2 YFSETQ. The CDR3 sequence: CASSLGQRGPYEQYF. CDR3 DNA sequence: TGCGCCAGCAGCTTAGGACAGAGAGGTCCCTACGAGCAGTACTTC.

This clonotype appeared a few times. The chain combines TRBV12-3 or TRBV12-4 with TRBJ2-3; weak D call: TRBD1 (5 bases). The CDR3 extends over 15 amino acids. V gave up 3 bases and J gave up 0 bases, with 10 bases separating them. The CDR3 protein is CASSFLDTSTDTQYF. As DNA, the CDR3 is TGTGCCAGCAGTTTTTTGGACACAAGCACAGATACGCAGTATTTT.

There are a few counts of this clonotype. The genes are TRBV7-2 and TRBJ2-5; 8 bases line up with TRBD1. The CDR3 contains 15 residues. From germline, CDR1 is SGHTA and CDR2 FQGNSA. With V trimmed by 5 bases and J by 5 bases, 10 bases remained unmatched. The DNA of the CDR3 is TGTGCCAGCAGCGCCTTCGACAGGGGAGTTGAGACCCAGTACTTC. Protein product: CASSAFDRGVETQYF.

The rearrangement joins TRBV7-2 to TRBJ2-6; TRBD1 agrees at 7 bases. This CDR3 comprises 13 residues. Germline V CDR1 and CDR2: SGHTA, FQGNSA. V dropped 5 bases and J dropped 10; count of bases not matched to a gene: 5. CDR3 bases: TGTGCCAGCAGCAAAGGGACAGCGAACGTCCTGACTTTC. This encodes CASSKGTANVLTF.

The sample holds a few counts of this clonotype. V is TRBV5-6 and J is TRBJ2-5, with 9 bases aligning to TRBD2. CDR1 is SGHDT, CDR2 YYEEEE, per germline. The CDR3 is 15 amino acids. V shed 0 bases and J 4 bases; nucleotides not matched to a gene: 4. CDR3 in DNA: TGTGCCAGCAGCTTGGATGGCGGGGGGGGAGAGACCCAGTACTTC. This codes for CASSLDGGGGETQYF. Using reference TRBV5-6 and TRBJ2-5 for the parts outside the CDR3, the full variable domain is DAGVTQSPTHLIKTRGQQVTLRCSPKSGHDTVSWYQQALGQGPQFIFQYYEEEERQRGNFPDRFSGHQFPNYSSELNVNALLLGDSALYLCASSLDGGGGETQYFGPGTRLLVL.

This clonotype has just a few counts. The V gene is TRBV7-8, the J gene TRBJ2-3; possibly TRBD2 for D (7 bases). Trimming took off 5 bases at V and 1 base at J, with 19 bases between the two ends. The germline CDR1 and CDR2 sequences are SGHVS and FQNEAQ. This CDR3 region has 17 residues. For the CDR3, the DNA is TGTGCCAGCAGCCGCTCGAGTGGCGGGGGCCGCACAGATACGCAGTATTTT. Amino acid sequence: CASSRSSGGGRTDTQYF.

This clonotype was picked up many times. The rearrangement links TRBV21-1 to TRBJ2-7. TRBV21-1 is a documented pseudogene. The CDR3 runs 17 residues. This CDR3 reads CASSKRAIAGGCYEQYF. CDR3 sequence (DNA): TGTGCCAGCAGCAAGCGGGCTATCGCGGGGGGCTGCTACGAGCAGTACTTC.

This clonotype was observed a handful of times. A read error is possible here, since a much larger clone lies one base away. This rearrangement joins TRBV10-3 to TRBJ2-7; TRBD1 aligns across 8 bases. CDR3 length: 13 amino acids. Germline values: CDR1 ENHRY, CDR2 SYGVKD. The J segment lost 4 bases and the V segment lost 4 bases, leaving 3 bases of the junction unmatched. CDR3 in amino acids: CAISADRGYEQYF. Here the CDR3 DNA reads TGTGCCATCAGTGCCGACAGGGGTTACGAGCAGTACTTC.

This clonotype was seen a handful of times. The V gene is TRBV7-9, the J gene TRBJ2-3; D might be TRBD2 (5 bases). Trimming took 4 bases from V and 6 from J, leaving 23 bases between them. The CDR3 runs to 17 residues. Germline CDR1 reads SEHNR; CDR2 reads FQNEAQ (reference sequence). The CDR3 reads CASSYGVAGTYVDTQYF. DNA for the CDR3: TGTGCCAGCAGCTATGGGGTTGCGGGTACATACGTCGATACGCAGTATTTT.

This clonotype was seen at least ten times. This chain joins TRBV14 and TRBJ1-3; D is uncertain. Germline V lookup: CDR1 SGHDN, CDR2 FVKESK. The CDR3 loop spans 14 amino acids. The V end lost 4 bases, the J end lost 2 bases, and 9 bases lay between the germline ends. As DNA, the CDR3 is TGTGCCAGCAGCCCCCTCGGACCTGGAAACACCATATATTTT. Its translation is CASSPLGPGNTIYF.

The V gene is TRBV7-9, the J gene TRBJ1-2, with 9 nucleotides matching TRBD1. Germline values: CDR1 SEHNR, CDR2 FQNEAQ (reference sequence). The V segment lost 5 bases and the J segment 7 bases; nucleotides outside the gene matches: 8. The CDR3 covers 14 residues. The CDR3 here is CASSVGTGSLGYTF. In DNA, the CDR3 is TGTGCCAGCAGCGTCGGGACAGGGTCCCTTGGCTACACCTTC.

The genes are TRBV6-2 or TRBV6-3 and TRBJ1-2; D call uncertain. Trimming took 7 bases from V and 6 from J, leaving 24 bases between them. The CDR3 has 16 residues. CDR1 is MNHEY, CDR2 SVGEGT, per germline. The CDR3 sequence is CASTPLWLGRPHGYTF. CDR3 sequence (DNA): TGTGCCAGCACCCCCCTCTGGCTTGGACGACCCCATGGCTACACCTTC.

This clonotype was observed a few times. The rearrangement joins TRBV29-1 to TRBJ2-1, with D possibly matching TRBD2 (6 bases). Germline V gene sequence: CDR1 SQVTM, CDR2 ANQGSEA. V lost 2 bases and J lost 5, with 13 bases in between. There are 14 residues in the CDR3. CDR3 in DNA: TGCAGCGTTGAACATAGGACTATCGACAATGAGCAGTTCTTC. Amino acids: CSVEHRTIDNEQFF.

This clonotype occurred a few times. This chain connects TRBV7-2 to TRBJ1-2; perhaps TRBD1 as D (5 bases). The CDR3 sequence is 14 residues long. The ends were cut back, 5 bases at V and 8 bases at J, with 18 bases in the middle. Germline V lookup: CDR1 SGHTA, CDR2 FQGNSA. CDR3 amino acids: CASSPIRGRSGYTF. CDR3 coding DNA: TGTGCCAGCAGCCCCATACGGGGCAGATCGGGCTACACCTTC.

This clonotype has just a few counts. The rearrangement links TRBV2 to TRBJ2-1, with D perhaps matching TRBD1 (6 bases). Germline CDR1 and CDR2: SNHLY and FYNNEI. V lost 2 bases and J 9 bases, leaving 11 bases between the germline ends. The CDR3 consists of 13 residues. CDR3 DNA sequence: TGTGCCAGCAGTGAATGGGGGCCAGGTGAGCAGTTCTTC. This codes for CASSEWGPGEQFF. Complete variable domain (other parts from reference TRBV2 and TRBJ2-1): EPEVTQTPSHQVTQMGQEVILRCVPISNHLYFYWYRQILGQKVEFLVSFYNNEISEKSEIFDDQFSVERPDGSNFTLKIRSTKLEDSAMYFCASSEWGPGEQFFGPGTRLTVL.

This clonotype was recorded many times. CDR3 in DNA: TGTGCCAGCAGCCGGGCGACAGATACGCAGTATTTT. Protein: CASSRATDTQYF. The chain employs TRBV7-2 and TRBJ2-3; D call uncertain. The germline CDR1 and CDR2 sequences are SGHTA and FQGNSA. CDR3 length: 12 residues. The ends were cut back, 5 bases at V and 3 bases at J, with 6 bases in the middle.

In its sample, this clonotype was seen a few times. This chain links TRBV6-1 with TRBJ2-1; 7 bases agree with TRBD2. V lost 5 bases and J lost 0; bases outside the gene matches: 7. The length of the CDR3 is 16 residues. The germline gives CDR1 MNHNS, CDR2 SASEGT. The CDR3, as DNA: TGTGCCAGCAGTAATAGCGGGCATAGCTCCTACAATGAGCAGTTCTTC. This codes for CASSNSGHSSYNEQFF.

The sample holds many counts of this clonotype. J is TRBJ2-3 and V is TRBV9, with 9 bases matching TRBD1. The CDR3 is 16 residues long. After removal of 3 bases from V and 2 bases from J, the junction contained 7 bases not matched to a gene. Germline lookup yields CDR1 SGDLS and CDR2 YYNGEE. The CDR3 reads CASSERTGANTDTQYF. The DNA for the CDR3 is TGTGCCAGCAGCGAAAGGACAGGGGCGAACACAGATACGCAGTATTTT.

The chain couples TRBV12-3 or TRBV12-4 to TRBJ2-5, with 7 bases that match TRBD1. V was pared by 5 bases and J by 2 bases, with 8 bases of the junction left unmatched. The CDR3 is 15 amino acids. The DNA for the CDR3 is TGTGCCAGCAGTCCAACCGCAGGGGGACAAGAGACCCAGTACTTC. Translated, it gives CASSPTAGGQETQYF.

The chain joins TRBV18 to TRBJ2-7; 13 bases are shared with TRBD2. This CDR3 contains 17 residues. From germline, CDR1 is KGHSH and CDR2 LQKENI. Trimming cost V 3 bases and J 4 bases; bases outside gene matches: 9. DNA of the CDR3: TGTGCCAGCTCACCGACACCCGAGACTAGCGGGAGGTACGAGCAGTACTTC. Protein: CASSPTPETSGRYEQYF.

The chain is built from TRBV18 and TRBJ1-3; D unresolved. Trimming took off 5 bases at V and 2 bases at J, with 13 bases between the two ends. The germline V gene encodes CDR1 KGHSH and CDR2 LQKENI. The CDR3 covers 15 residues. The CDR3 sequence is CASSIDAVPGNTIYF. The CDR3 bases are TGTGCCAGCTCAATCGACGCGGTACCTGGAAACACCATATATTTT.

The chain has TRBV4-1 and TRBJ2-5; 10 bases agree with TRBD2. The CDR3 is made up of 16 amino acids. Germline CDR1 reads MGHRA; CDR2 reads YSYEKL. V shed 2 bases, J shed 4 bases, and the junction held 7 bases outside the gene matches. The CDR3 coding sequence is TGCGCCAGCAGCCAACCACAAGGGACTAGCGCAGAGACCCAGTACTTC. Translated: CASSQPQGTSAETQYF.